Listed here are 14 T cell receptor beta chains from one sample, sequenced in a study of cytomegalovirus exposure and HLA in healthy donors. This table comes from immunoSEQ multiplex PCR, and its TCRdb copy is limited to in-frame clones, with some not included. The data hold about 74,000 clones, with 85% to 95% observed a single time. Sequencing used PBMCs. The receptors come from a woman aged 18-29 years in good health and CMV-seropositive.

The chain has TRBV7-8 and TRBJ1-5; D call uncertain. The germline CDR1 and CDR2 sequences are SGHVS and FQNEAQ. The ends were cut back, 2 bases at V and 3 bases at J, with 11 bases in the middle. The CDR3 has 15 amino acids. The DNA of the CDR3 is TGTGCCAGCAGCTTAATGTCAGGTTACAATCAGCCCCAGCATTTT. This sequence encodes CASSLMSGYNQPQHF.

The chain's CDR3 is CASSETSGGRTDTQYF. CDR3 nucleotides: TGTGCCAGCAGCGAGACTAGCGGGGGTCGCACAGATACGCAGTATTTT. The chain uses TRBV4-2 and TRBJ2-3; 12 bases map to TRBD2. Germline V gives CDR1 LGHNA, CDR2 YNFKEQ. Losses at the gene ends were 5 bases for V and 1 base for J; bases not matched to a gene: 4. The length of the CDR3 is 16 residues.

CDR3 in DNA: TGTGCCAGCAGCCAGGGGACCCCCCCTGATGAGCAGTTCTTC. Translation gives CASSQGTPPDEQFF. The J gene is TRBJ2-1, the V gene TRBV7-3; D is possibly TRBD1 (6 bases). Trimming took off 5 bases at V and 8 bases at J, with 16 bases between the two ends. The CDR3 is made up of 14 amino acids. Per germline, CDR1 SGHTA and CDR2 FQGTGA.

This chain connects TRBV7-8 to TRBJ2-7; D not certain. Per the germline V gene, CDR1 is SGHVS and CDR2 is FQNEAQ. CDR3 length: 11 amino acids. V was trimmed by 5 bases and J by 1 base, leaving 3 bases between them. The CDR3 loop is CASSPSYEQYF. The CDR3 DNA follows: TGTGCCAGCAGCCCGTCCTACGAGCAGTACTTC. Based on the CDR3 plus reference TRBV7-8 and TRBJ2-7, the full variable domain is GAGVSQSPRYKVAKRGQDVALRCDPISGHVSLFWYQQALGQGPEFLTYFQNEAQLDKSGLPSDRFFAERPEGSVSTLKIQRTQQEDSAVYLCASSPSYEQYFGPGTRLTVT.

V is TRBV29-1 and J is TRBJ2-5; possibly TRBD2 for D (6 bases). The CDR3 is 13 residues long. The V end was cut by 5 bases, the J end by 1 base, with 11 bases between. Germline CDR1 reads SQVTM; CDR2 reads ANQGSEA. The chain's CDR3 is CSVLRDLQETQYF. DNA of the CDR3: TGCAGCGTTCTGCGGGACCTCCAAGAGACCCAGTACTTC. Using reference TRBV29-1 and TRBJ2-5 for the parts outside the CDR3, the full variable domain is SAVISQKPSRDICQRGTSLTIQCQVDSQVTMMFWYRQQPGQSLTLIATANQGSEATYESGFVIDKFPISRPNLTFSTLTVSNMSPEDSSIYLCSVLRDLQETQYFGPGTRLLVL.

The chain uses TRBV5-1 and TRBJ2-5; 8 bases are shared with TRBD1. V shed 8 bases, J shed 5 bases, and the junction held 11 bases outside the gene matches. The length of the CDR3 is 14 residues. Germline V gene data show CDR1 as SGHRS and CDR2 as YFSETQ. In nucleotides, the CDR3 is TGCGCCAGTCAGACAGGGGACCTGTTGGAGACCCAGTACTTC. It translates to CASQTGDLLETQYF.

The gene calls are TRBV4-3 and TRBJ1-1; D not resolved. The CDR3 loop spans 18 amino acids. The V gene lost 0 bases and the J gene lost 0 bases, with 17 bases spanning the gap. Germline lookup yields CDR1 LGHNA and CDR2 YSLEER. The CDR3 DNA reads TGCGCCAGCAGCCAAGATACGGCGTATAGCCTCATGAACACTGAAGCTTTCTTT. It translates to CASSQDTAYSLMNTEAFF.

The chain uses TRBV11-2 and TRBJ1-1, with D tentatively TRBD1 (5 bases). CDR3 length: 15 amino acids. Deletions cut 8 bases from V and 0 bases from J, with 16 bases between. The germline V gene encodes CDR1 SGHAT and CDR2 FQNNGV. The CDR3 here is CASGVGGKMNTEAFF. The CDR3 bases are TGTGCCAGCGGCGTCGGGGGGAAAATGAACACTGAAGCTTTCTTT.

The CDR3 loop reads CASSKLRQGAEPNEQFF. The CDR3 DNA follows: TGTGCCAGCAGCAAACTGAGACAGGGGGCGGAACCCAATGAGCAGTTCTTC. The chain carries TRBV21-1 and TRBJ2-1; the table's D call of TRBD1 was not tested on the DNA. TRBV21-1 is given as a pseudogene. The CDR3 is 17 amino acids.

This chain uses TRBV28 with TRBJ1-5; 7 nucleotides agree with TRBD1. This CDR3 has 15 amino acids. Germline CDR1 reads MDHEN; CDR2 reads SYDVKM. Unmatched junction bases numbered 10, after V lost 6 bases and J lost 5 bases. CDR3 sequence reads: CASSLDREGDQPQHF. As DNA, the CDR3 is TGTGCCAGCAGCCTTGACAGGGAAGGGGATCAGCCCCAGCATTTT.

The CDR3: CASTGTGGRETQYF. DNA for the CDR3: TGTGCCAGCACCGGGACAGGGGGACGAGAGACCCAGTACTTC. This sequence joins TRBV2 and TRBJ2-5; 11 nucleotides align to TRBD1. The CDR3 runs 14 residues. Trimming cost V 7 bases and J 4 bases; bases outside gene matches: 5. Germline loops: CDR1 SNHLY, CDR2 FYNNEI.

The V gene is TRBV18, the J gene TRBJ2-2; D is ambiguous. The germline V gene encodes CDR1 KGHSH and CDR2 LQKENI. Trimming cost V 6 bases and J 7 bases, with 15 bases left between them. The CDR3 loop spans 14 amino acids. CDR3 sequence: CASSRPQAIGELFF. The CDR3 DNA sequence: TGTGCCAGCTCTCGGCCCCAAGCGATCGGGGAGCTGTTTTTT.

The chain is built from TRBV7-6 and TRBJ2-1, with D tentatively TRBD2 (6 bases). Germline V lookup: CDR1 SGHVS, CDR2 FNYEAQ. The CDR3 loop spans 15 amino acids. V shed 4 bases and J shed 4 bases, with 14 bases lying between them. The CDR3 DNA is TGTGCCAGCAGCTCGACGGGGGACCCTTACAATGAGCAGTTCTTC. Protein: CASSSTGDPYNEQFF.

This sequence joins TRBV30 and TRBJ1-1; D not certain. CDR1 is GTSNPN, CDR2 SVGIG, per germline (reference sequence). Trimming removed 3 bases at V and 7 bases at J, with 9 bases between. The CDR3 length is 11 residues. CDR3 in amino acids: CAWSTQYEAFF. The CDR3 nucleotides are TGTGCCTGGAGCACCCAGTATGAAGCTTTCTTT.